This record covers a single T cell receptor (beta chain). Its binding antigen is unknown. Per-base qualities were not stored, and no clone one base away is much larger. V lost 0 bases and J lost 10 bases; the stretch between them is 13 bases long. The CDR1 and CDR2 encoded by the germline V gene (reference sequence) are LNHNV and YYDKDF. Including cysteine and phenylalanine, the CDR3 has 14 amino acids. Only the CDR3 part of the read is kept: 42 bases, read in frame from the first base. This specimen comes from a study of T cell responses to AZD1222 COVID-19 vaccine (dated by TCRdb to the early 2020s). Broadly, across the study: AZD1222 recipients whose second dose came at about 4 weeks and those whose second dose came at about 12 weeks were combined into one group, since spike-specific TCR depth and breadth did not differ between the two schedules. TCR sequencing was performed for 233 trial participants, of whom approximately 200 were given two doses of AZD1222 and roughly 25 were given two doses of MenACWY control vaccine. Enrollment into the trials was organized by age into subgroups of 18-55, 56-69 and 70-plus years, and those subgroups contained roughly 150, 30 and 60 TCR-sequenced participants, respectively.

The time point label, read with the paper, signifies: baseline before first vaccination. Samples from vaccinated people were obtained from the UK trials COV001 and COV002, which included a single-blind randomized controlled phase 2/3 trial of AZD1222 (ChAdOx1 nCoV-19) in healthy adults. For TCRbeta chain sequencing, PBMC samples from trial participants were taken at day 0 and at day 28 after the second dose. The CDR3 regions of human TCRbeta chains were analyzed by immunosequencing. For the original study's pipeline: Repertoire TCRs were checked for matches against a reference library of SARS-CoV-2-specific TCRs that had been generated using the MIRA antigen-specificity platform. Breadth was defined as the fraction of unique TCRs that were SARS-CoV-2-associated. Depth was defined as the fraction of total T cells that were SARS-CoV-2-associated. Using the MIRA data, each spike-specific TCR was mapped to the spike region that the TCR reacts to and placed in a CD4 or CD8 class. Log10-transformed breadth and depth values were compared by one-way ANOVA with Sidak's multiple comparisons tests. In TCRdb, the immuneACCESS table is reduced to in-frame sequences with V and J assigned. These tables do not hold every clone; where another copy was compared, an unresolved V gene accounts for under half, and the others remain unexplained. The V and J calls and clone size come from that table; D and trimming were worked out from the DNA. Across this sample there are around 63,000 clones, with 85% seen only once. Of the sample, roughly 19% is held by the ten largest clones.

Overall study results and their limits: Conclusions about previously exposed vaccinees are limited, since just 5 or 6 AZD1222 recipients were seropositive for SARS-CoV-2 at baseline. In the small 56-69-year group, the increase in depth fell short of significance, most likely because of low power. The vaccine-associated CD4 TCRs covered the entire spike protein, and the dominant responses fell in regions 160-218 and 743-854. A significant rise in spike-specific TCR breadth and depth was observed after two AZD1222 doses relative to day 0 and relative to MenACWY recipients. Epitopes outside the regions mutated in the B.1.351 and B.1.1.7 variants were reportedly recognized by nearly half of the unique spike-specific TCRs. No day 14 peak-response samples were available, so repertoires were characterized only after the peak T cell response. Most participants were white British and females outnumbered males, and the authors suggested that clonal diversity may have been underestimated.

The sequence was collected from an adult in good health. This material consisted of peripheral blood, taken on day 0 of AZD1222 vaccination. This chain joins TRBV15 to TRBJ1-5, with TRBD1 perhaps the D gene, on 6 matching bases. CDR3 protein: CATSREGLGQPQHF. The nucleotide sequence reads TGTGCCACCAGCAGAGAAGGGTTGGGACAACCCCAGCATTTT.